These 32 T cell receptor beta chains were sequenced from one sample in a study of shared clonotypes between healthy human individuals. Here immunoSEQ multiplex PCR was the method, and the copy in TCRdb shows in-frame clones only, minus some. This table holds around 2.1 million clones, 90% to 97% found once. Sample: naive CD4+ T cells sorted from blood. Subset specified: CD45RA+ positively selected. These receptors all come from a young man in good health.

The chain couples TRBV6-5 to TRBJ2-3; D is unclear. The CDR3 is made up of 11 amino acids. Germline CDR1 and CDR2: MNHEY and SVGAGI. V was clipped by 5 bases and J by 5 bases, with 5 bases between them. This CDR3 reads CASSLLDTQYF. As DNA, the CDR3 is TGTGCCAGCAGTCTACTAGATACGCAGTATTTT.

This clone was seen a single time. The rearrangement joins TRBV29-1 to TRBJ2-5, with TRBD1 matching over 11 bases. From germline, CDR1 is SQVTM and CDR2 ANQGSEA. This CDR3 spans 13 amino acids. Trimming at V came to 6 bases and at J to 5 bases, leaving 5 bases not matched to a gene. The CDR3 loop is CSVRDRGVETQYF. The DNA for the CDR3 is TGCAGCGTCCGGGACAGGGGGGTCGAGACCCAGTACTTC.

The V and J genes are TRBV28 and TRBJ2-7; D is uncertain. The CDR3 has 15 amino acids. V dropped 2 bases and J dropped 2 bases, with 13 bases sitting between them. The V gene's germline CDR1 is MDHEN and CDR2 SYDVKM. The CDR3 region is CASSLRQARAYEQYF. The CDR3 nucleotides are TGTGCCAGCAGTTTACGTCAGGCTAGAGCCTACGAGCAGTACTTC. Supplemented by reference TRBV28 and TRBJ2-7, the full variable domain reads DVKVTQSSRYLVKRTGEKVFLECVQDMDHENMFWYRQDPGLGLRLIYFSYDVKMKEKGDIPEGYSVSREKKERFSLILESASTNQTSMYLCASSLRQARAYEQYFGPGTRLTVT.

The CDR3 DNA sequence: TGTGCCAGCAGCTGGGGACAGGGAACTGAAGCTTTCTTT. Its translation: CASSWGQGTEAFF. The gene calls are TRBV7-3 and TRBJ1-1; the match to TRBD1 covers 9 bases. Germline V gene sequence: CDR1 SGHTA, CDR2 FQGTGA. V lost 4 bases to trimming and J lost 5 bases; unmatched junction nucleotides: 2. There are 13 residues in the CDR3. The whole variable domain, filled in from reference TRBV7-3 and TRBJ1-1, reads GAGVSQTPSNKVTEKGKYVELRCDPISGHTALYWYRQSLGQGPEFLIYFQGTGAADDSGLPNDRFFAVRPEGSVSTLKIQRTERGDSAVYLCASSWGQGTEAFFGQGTRLTVV.

This rearrangement joins TRBV14 to TRBJ1-6; maybe TRBD1 (5 bases). The germline CDR1 and CDR2 sequences are SGHDN and FVKESK. The V end lost 5 bases, the J end lost 7 bases, and 12 bases lay between the germline ends. The CDR3 is made up of 14 amino acids. In nucleotides, the CDR3 is TGTGCCAGCAGCTATAGGGGCAGGAATTCACCCCTCCACTTT. This translates into CASSYRGRNSPLHF.

The CDR3 reads CASSLAREGPDQETQYF. The CDR3 DNA sequence: TGTGCCAGCAGCTTAGCGCGAGAGGGGCCTGACCAAGAGACCCAGTACTTC. The V and J genes are TRBV7-9 and TRBJ2-5; D may correspond to TRBD1 or TRBD2 (5 bases each). This CDR3 has 17 residues. Trimming took off 0 bases at V and 0 bases at J, with 14 bases between the two ends. Germline V gene lookup returns CDR1 SEHNR and CDR2 FQNEAQ (reference sequence).

This chain's CDR3 is CASSDDRYQPQHF. For the CDR3, the DNA is TGTGCCAGCAGCGACGACCGATATCAGCCCCAGCATTTT. J is TRBJ1-5 and V is TRBV11-2, with unresolved D. The germline CDR1 and CDR2 sequences are SGHAT and FQNNGV. Trimming pared 5 bases from V and 5 bases from J, leaving 10 bases between. The CDR3 runs to 13 residues.

As for this clone: Distinct nucleotide sequences in the sample also encode this CDR3. The rearrangement joins TRBV14 to TRBJ2-3; D is unclear. Germline CDR1 and CDR2: SGHDN and FVKESK. The germline V and J ends were trimmed by 2 bases and 1 base, with 10 bases remaining between them. This CDR3 region has 15 residues. The CDR3 reads CASSQLVGGTDTQYF. DNA of the CDR3: TGTGCCAGCAGCCAACTGGTTGGCGGCACAGATACGCAGTATTTT.

V gene TRBV9 combines with J gene TRBJ2-7; a weak D match, TRBD1 (6 bases). Looked up from germline, CDR1 is SGDLS and CDR2 is YYNGEE. The V end lost 3 bases, the J end lost 7 bases, and 17 bases lay between the germline ends. The CDR3 length is 14 residues. The DNA of the CDR3 is TGTGCCAGCAGCGCAGGACAGTATCCGAAGGAGCAGTACTTC. Its translation: CASSAGQYPKEQYF.

This clone was observed once. The V call is TRBV18, the J call TRBJ1-3; possible D gene TRBD1, 6 bases. Trimming removed 1 base from V and 0 bases from J, with 13 bases in between. The CDR3 sequence is 17 residues long. CDR1 and CDR2 from the germline V gene are KGHSH and LQKENI. CDR3: CASSPLPGGLSGNTIYF. The DNA for the CDR3 is TGTGCCAGCTCACCACTACCGGGGGGCCTCTCTGGAAACACCATATATTTT.

This chain links TRBV7-9 with TRBJ2-1; 9 bases agree with TRBD1. The length of the CDR3 is 16 residues. J gave up 9 bases and V 3 bases, and 12 bases lay outside the gene matches. Germline loops: CDR1 SEHNR, CDR2 FQNEAQ (reference sequence). CDR3 DNA: TGTGCCAGCAGCTTCGGCGGGGACAGGGAAGCCGGTGAGCAGTTCTTC. Amino acids: CASSFGGDREAGEQFF.

The gene calls are TRBV7-9 and TRBJ2-3, with D perhaps matching TRBD1 (5 bases). The CDR3 runs 16 residues. V was shortened by 5 bases and J by 3 bases, with 18 bases between the two germline ends. Germline V gene sequence: CDR1 SEHNR, CDR2 FQNEAQ (reference sequence). CDR3 in DNA: TGTGCCAGCAGCCCGGGTCTTCGTGGGGCGACAGATACGCAGTATTTT. Translation gives CASSPGLRGATDTQYF.

This chain connects TRBV11-2 to TRBJ2-1; D is perhaps TRBD1 or TRBD2 (5 bases each). V was shortened by 0 bases and J by 1 base, with 16 bases between the two germline ends. CDR3 length: 18 amino acids. Germline lookup yields CDR1 SGHAT and CDR2 FQNNGV. CDR3: CASSLEGDPKNSYNEQFF. The CDR3 nucleotides read TGTGCCAGCAGCTTAGAGGGGGACCCAAAGAATTCCTACAATGAGCAGTTCTTC.

V gene TRBV7-2 combines with J gene TRBJ2-7, with a tentative D call TRBD2 (6 bases). Germline V lookup: CDR1 SGHTA, CDR2 FQGNSA. Deletions cut 4 bases from V and 1 base from J, with 17 bases between. The CDR3 is 16 amino acids. CDR3 amino acids: CASSSPGLSGSYEQYF. The DNA for the CDR3 is TGTGCCAGCAGCTCCCCGGGCCTAAGCGGGTCCTACGAGCAGTACTTC.

The genes are TRBV19 and TRBJ1-6; the D gene is possibly TRBD1 (5 bases). Germline values: CDR1 LNHDA, CDR2 SQIVND (reference sequence). The CDR3 length is 14 residues. The germline V and J ends were trimmed by 3 bases and 6 bases, with 9 bases remaining between them. The CDR3 bases are TGTGCCAGTAGTATCTCAGGGTTTAATTCACCCCTCCACTTT. Translating it yields CASSISGFNSPLHF.

V and J are TRBV28 and TRBJ1-3; D unresolved. Germline lookup yields CDR1 MDHEN and CDR2 SYDVKM. V dropped 5 bases and J dropped 0 bases, with 8 bases sitting between them. This CDR3 region has 14 residues. The CDR3 loop reads CASSIPASGNTIYF. The DNA for the CDR3 is TGTGCCAGCAGTATTCCAGCCTCTGGAAACACCATATATTTT.

Only one count was recorded for this clone. The CDR3 region is CASRPFGQPSGNTIYF. CDR3 DNA: TGTGCCAGCAGACCATTTGGACAGCCTTCTGGAAACACCATATATTTT. The chain joins TRBV27 to TRBJ1-3, with D maybe TRBD1 (6 bases). The germline V gene encodes CDR1 MNHEY and CDR2 SMNVEV (reference sequence). The CDR3 extends over 16 amino acids. Trimming left V 6 bases short and J 1 base short, with 16 bases between.

The chain uses TRBV7-2 and TRBJ2-1; D might be TRBD1 (6 bases). CDR1 is SGHTA, CDR2 FQGNSA, per germline. The CDR3 runs 14 residues. V lost 5 bases and J lost 3, with 11 bases in between. This CDR3 reads CASSQTGFYNEQFF. The CDR3 nucleotides read TGTGCCAGCAGCCAGACAGGATTCTACAATGAGCAGTTCTTC. The entire variable domain, with the rest obtained from reference TRBV7-2 and TRBJ2-1, is as follows: GAGVSQSPSNKVTEKGKDVELRCDPISGHTALYWYRQSLGQGLEFLIYFQGNSAPDKSGLPSDRFSAERTGGSVSTLTIQRTQQEDSAVYLCASSQTGFYNEQFFGPGTRLTVL.

The chain is built from TRBV7-2 and TRBJ1-1; D is perhaps TRBD1 (6 bases). CDR1 is SGHTA and CDR2 is FQGNSA in the germline V gene. Trimming left V 1 base short and J 1 base short, with 13 bases between. CDR3 length equals 16 residues. CDR3: CASSLGGLGANTEAFF. DNA of the CDR3: TGTGCCAGCAGCTTAGGCGGGTTGGGGGCGAACACTGAAGCTTTCTTT.

The genes are TRBV6-1 and TRBJ2-1; D gene unclear. Trimming pared 1 base from V and 10 bases from J, leaving 5 bases between. Germline values: CDR1 MNHNS, CDR2 SASEGT. This CDR3 contains 11 residues. The CDR3 is CASSEGFEQFF. The CDR3 DNA follows: TGTGCCAGCAGTGAAGGCTTCGAGCAGTTCTTC.

J is TRBJ2-7 and V is TRBV18; 8 nucleotides agree with TRBD1. In germline, CDR1 is KGHSH, CDR2 LQKENI. Unmatched junction bases numbered 10, after V lost 4 bases and J lost 5 bases. This CDR3 has 15 residues. This chain's CDR3 is CASSRGTGSNHEQYF. The CDR3 DNA follows: TGTGCCAGCTCACGAGGGACAGGAAGTAACCACGAGCAGTACTTC.

Details on this clone: Other nucleotide sequences from this sample produce the same CDR3. CDR3 nucleotide sequence: TGTGCCAGCAGCTTATGGTTAGACCAAGAGACCCAGTACTTC. The encoded protein is CASSLWLDQETQYF. The rearrangement uses TRBV7-9 and TRBJ2-5, with D uncertain. The V gene's germline CDR1 is SEHNR and CDR2 FQNEAQ (reference sequence). This CDR3 is 14 amino acids long. Trimming cost V 2 bases and J 0 bases, with 7 bases left between them.

The chain links TRBV5-4 to TRBJ1-4; 7 nucleotides agree with TRBD1. CDR1 is SGHNT and CDR2 is YYREEE in the germline V gene (reference sequence). CDR3 length equals 14 residues. Trimming at V came to 4 bases and at J to 6 bases, leaving 6 bases not matched to a gene. The chain's CDR3 is CASSLGRGHEKLFF. The CDR3, as DNA: TGTGCCAGCAGCCTAGGGAGGGGGCATGAAAAACTGTTTTTT.

The genes are TRBV18 and TRBJ1-1; tentative D call: TRBD1 (5 bases). The length of the CDR3 is 13 residues. Germline V gene data show CDR1 as KGHSH and CDR2 as LQKENI. Deletions cut 0 bases from V and 9 bases from J, with 11 bases between. CDR3 residues: CASSPPREGKAFF. CDR3 nucleotide sequence: TGTGCCAGCTCACCACCAAGGGAGGGGAAAGCTTTCTTT.

V and J are TRBV5-4 and TRBJ2-5; 10 bases match TRBD2. The CDR3 consists of 15 residues. V trimming: 3 bases; J trimming: 5 bases; junction bases outside the gene matches: 7. Germline CDR1 reads SGHNT; CDR2 reads YYREEE (reference sequence). The CDR3 spells CASSSMTTSGETQYF. The CDR3 DNA reads as TGTGCCAGCAGCTCCATGACGACTAGCGGGGAGACCCAGTACTTC.

Remarks on this clone: Other DNA sequences in the same sample also yield this CDR3. The chain links TRBV2 to TRBJ2-5; unclear D gene. CDR3 length equals 11 residues. Trimming left V 7 bases short and J 3 bases short, with 6 bases between. Germline assignment: CDR1 SNHLY and CDR2 FYNNEI. CDR3 sequence: CASTREETQYF. The CDR3 DNA reads as TGTGCCAGCACCCGGGAAGAGACCCAGTACTTC.

V and J are TRBV12-2 and TRBJ1-1; TRBD1 is the table's D call and was not checked against the DNA. TRBV12-2 is flagged as a pseudogene. This CDR3 is built from 14 residues. CDR3 nucleotides: TGTGCAAGTCGCTTAGCTAACAGGGCCCCTGAAGCTTTCTTT. This encodes CASRLANRAPEAFF.

This chain links TRBV29-1 with TRBJ2-3, with 9 bases that match TRBD2. CDR3 size: 14 residues. The J segment lost 8 bases and the V segment lost 3 bases, leaving 9 bases of the junction unmatched. The V gene's germline CDR1 is SQVTM and CDR2 ANQGSEA. The CDR3: CSVDPTSGLGTQYF. In DNA form, the CDR3 reads TGCAGCGTTGATCCGACTAGCGGTCTGGGTACGCAGTATTTT.

J is TRBJ1-1 and V is TRBV7-8, with D hard to call. The CDR3 consists of 13 residues. V lost 9 bases, J lost 1 base, and 12 bases lay in between. Per germline, CDR1 SGHVS and CDR2 FQNEAQ. Here the CDR3 DNA reads TGTGCCAGTTCTAGCGCAGGGAACACTGAAGCTTTCTTT. This codes for CASSSAGNTEAFF.

The chain couples TRBV2 to TRBJ2-3; 10 nucleotides match TRBD2. The CDR3 has 16 residues. J was trimmed by 4 bases and V by 7 bases; bases with no gene match: 11. CDR1 and CDR2 (germline): SNHLY, FYNNEI. CDR3 amino acids: CASIPGTSVIADTQYF. The CDR3 DNA sequence: TGTGCCAGCATTCCAGGGACTAGCGTCATCGCAGATACGCAGTATTTT.

The chain employs TRBV5-4 and TRBJ2-7; 10 positions agree with TRBD1. The germline V gene encodes CDR1 SGHNT and CDR2 YYREEE (reference sequence). There are 18 residues in the CDR3. After removal of 3 bases from V and 0 bases from J, the junction contained 12 bases not matched to a gene. The CDR3 coding sequence is TGTGCCAGCAGCTCAACCGGGACAGGGGCTTCGAGCTCCTACGAGCAGTACTTC. This sequence encodes CASSSTGTGASSSYEQYF.

The chain has TRBV9 and TRBJ2-5; 7 bases line up with TRBD2. Germline V gene data show CDR1 as SGDLS and CDR2 as YYNGEE. V was clipped by 4 bases and J by 6 bases; unmatched bases: 9. The CDR3 runs 14 residues. CDR3 region: CASSSPGGSKTQYF. The DNA of the CDR3 is TGTGCCAGCAGCTCCCCCGGGGGGAGTAAGACCCAGTACTTC.